Detailed here is one T cell receptor (beta chain). What it binds is unknown. Sequencing was performed with immunoSEQ multiplex PCR; in TCRdb, only in-frame clones are kept and a portion is missing. The sample has roughly 49,000 clones, roughly four fifths seen once. The data originate from a study of OX40 agonist ivuxolimab in advanced cancers. At the level of the study: Intravenous ivuxolimab at 0.01 to 10 mg/kg was given to patients every 2 weeks. The dose-escalation cohort was around 83% male, with a mean age of 60 years, ranging about 23 to 90. The study, taken as a whole, reports: Relatively little clonal expansion, among the lowest observed, appeared in partial responders at 0.1-3.0 mg/kg.

Germline-derived CDR1 and CDR2 are SGDLS and YYNGEE. The germline V and J ends were trimmed by 1 base and 8 bases, with 4 bases remaining between them. The CDR3 spans 11 residues. Specimen: CD4+ or CD8+ T cells sorted from blood, collected in a trial of the OX40 agonist ivuxolimab. This chain links TRBV9 with TRBJ2-1; D is ambiguous. This clonotype was sampled from an adult with an advanced solid tumor such as melanoma, head and neck, liver or kidney cancer. The CDR3: CASSVSDEQFF. In nucleotides, the CDR3 is TGTGCCAGCAGCGTATCCGATGAGCAGTTCTTC.